This TCR beta chain was obtained from a study of shared clonotypes between healthy human individuals. Germline CDR1 reads LNHDA; CDR2 reads SQIVND (reference sequence). The CDR3 loop spans 13 amino acids. Trimming pared 1 base from V and 10 bases from J, leaving 13 bases between. Libraries were prepared by immunoSEQ multiplex PCR; TCRdb keeps only in-frame clonotypes and omits some of them. The sample records under 2.5 million clones, around 93% being singletons. The sequence was collected from a man younger than 30 in good health. Some clones in this sample may be carry-over from other donors' samples. V gene TRBV19 combines with J gene TRBJ1-2, with a weak D call TRBD1 (6 bases). Material for sequencing was naive CD4+ T cells from PBMCs. The subset here: CD45RA+ positively selected. The CDR3 DNA follows: TGTGCCAGTAGTATAGGGGCACACAGGGACTACACCTTC. It specifies CASSIGAHRDYTF.